Shown below are 27 T cell receptor beta chains from a single sample sequenced in a study of blood T cells in healthy people across ages. Alongside a J-beta primer mix, a sample-barcoded 5' primer served in a second PCR lasting about 7 to 12 cycles. TCRdb ran MiXCR on the 5' RACE reads and lists one entry per CDR3 protein. The repertoire holds 1,800,000 or so distinct CDR3 sequences, with 39% as singletons. The sequenced sample consisted of blood. The receptors here all came from a human donor in good health.

This clonotype was found a few times. The V call is TRBV11-3, the J call TRBJ1-2, with D tentatively TRBD1 (5 bases). The CDR3 covers 13 residues. Trimming took off 5 bases at V and 6 bases at J, with 13 bases between the two ends. Per the germline V gene, CDR1 is SGHNT and CDR2 is YENEEA. CDR3 residues: CASSHPGGDGYTF. For the CDR3, the DNA is TGTGCCAGCAGCCACCCTGGGGGGGATGGCTACACCTTC.

This clonotype was detected a few times. The chain combines TRBV5-1 with TRBJ2-1, with 7 bases aligning to TRBD2. CDR1 is SGHRS and CDR2 is YFSETQ in the germline V gene. There are 14 residues in the CDR3. Germline trimming cut 1 base from V and 7 bases from J; bases unmatched to any gene: 5. The CDR3 reads CASSLRGDLNEQFF. The CDR3 DNA is TGCGCCAGCAGCTTGCGGGGGGATCTTAATGAGCAGTTCTTC.

This clonotype has just a few counts. The chain recombines TRBV4-1 with TRBJ2-4; 9 bases agree with TRBD2. The CDR3 contains 17 residues. Germline assignment: CDR1 MGHRA and CDR2 YSYEKL. V lost 4 bases and J lost 8; bases outside the gene matches: 15. For the CDR3, the DNA is TGCGCCAGCAGCCGCACTAGCGGGCCGGCGGTCGGGTACATTCAGTACTTC. It yields the protein CASSRTSGPAVGYIQYF.

The gene calls are TRBV18 and TRBJ2-5; D is possibly TRBD2 (5 bases). Germline CDR1 reads KGHSH; CDR2 reads LQKENI. Trimming removed 3 bases at V and 1 base at J, with 15 bases between. The CDR3 length is 16 residues. The CDR3, as DNA: TGTGCCAGCTCACCCGGGGTGAGGGCCACCCAAGAGACCCAGTACTTC. Its translation: CASSPGVRATQETQYF. Combining the CDR3 with reference TRBV18 and TRBJ2-5 gives the whole variable domain NAGVMQNPRHLVRRRGQEARLRCSPMKGHSHVYWYRQLPEEGLKFMVYLQKENIIDESGMPKERFSAEFPKEGPSILRIQQVVRGDSAAYFCASSPGVRATQETQYFGPGTRLLVL.

The CDR3 is CTSSLVIGSTDTQYF. Here the CDR3 DNA reads TGTACCAGCAGCTTAGTTATTGGTAGCACAGATACGCAGTATTTT. The genes are TRBV7-2 and TRBJ2-3; D is unresolved. The V and J ends lost 1 base and 0 bases respectively, with 8 bases between them. This CDR3 has 15 residues. CDR1 and CDR2 from the germline V gene are SGHTA and FQGNSA.

This clonotype occurred a few times. The V call is TRBV7-2, the J call TRBJ2-3; 14 bases are a match to TRBD2. The CDR3 length is 16 residues. Trimming removed 5 bases from V and 6 bases from J; junction bases left unmatched: 7. CDR1 and CDR2 (germline): SGHTA, FQGNSA. The CDR3 loop reads CASSNRLAGGGDTQYF. The CDR3 nucleotides are TGTGCCAGCAGCAACCGACTAGCGGGGGGGGGCGATACGCAGTATTTT.

The CDR3 region has the DNA TGTGCCAGCAGTCGACTCGGGACAGCTAATAGCAATCAGCCCCAGCATTTT. It codes for CASSRLGTANSNQPQHF. V and J are TRBV6-6 and TRBJ1-5; 7 nucleotides line up with TRBD1. Trimming cost V 5 bases and J 0 bases; bases outside gene matches: 10. Germline assignment: CDR1 MNHNY and CDR2 SVGAGI (reference sequence). The CDR3 loop spans 17 amino acids.

This chain connects TRBV29-1 to TRBJ1-1; D gene unclear. Between the trimmed V and J ends, which lost 2 bases and 7 bases, there was a span of 8 bases. Looked up from germline, CDR1 is SQVTM and CDR2 is ANQGSEA. This CDR3 spans 11 amino acids. CDR3 in DNA: TGCAGCGTTGAAACGGGGTTTGAAGCTTTCTTT. Translated: CSVETGFEAFF.

The chain joins TRBV9 to TRBJ2-5; TRBD2 matches 11 bases. The J call is doubtful: the DNA matches TRBJ2-7 better. The CDR3 sequence is 15 residues long. Germline V gene lookup returns CDR1 SGDLS and CDR2 YYNGEE. The DNA for the CDR3 is TGTGCCAGCAGCGTAGATAGCGGGGGGGTTTACGAGCAGTACTTC. It translates to CASSVDSGGVYEQYF.

The V and J genes are TRBV7-3 and TRBJ2-1, with 10 nucleotides matching TRBD2. Germline V gene lookup returns CDR1 SGHTA and CDR2 FQGTGA. This CDR3 contains 13 residues. Trimming removed 5 bases from V and 7 bases from J; junction bases left unmatched: 2. CDR3 coding DNA: TGTGCCAGCAGCGAAGCGGGGGGGAATGAGCAGTTCTTC. Translation gives CASSEAGGNEQFF. Variable domain in full (rest from reference TRBV7-3 and TRBJ2-1): GAGVSQTPSNKVTEKGKYVELRCDPISGHTALYWYRQSLGQGPEFLIYFQGTGAADDSGLPNDRFFAVRPEGSVSTLKIQRTERGDSAVYLCASSEAGGNEQFFGPGTRLTVL.

In this sample, this clonotype turned up a few times. The rearrangement links TRBV29-1 to TRBJ1-1; D possibly corresponds to TRBD1 (6 bases). This CDR3 has 13 residues. Germline CDR1 reads SQVTM; CDR2 reads ANQGSEA. With 7 bases removed from V and 3 bases from J, the gap between germline ends came to 15 bases. The CDR3 DNA follows: TGCAGCGCAAGGGACACCTCTTACACTGAAGCTTTCTTT. Translation gives CSARDTSYTEAFF.

The CDR3 DNA sequence: TGCGCCAGCAGCCAAGTAAGCGGTGAGGGGCAAGAGACCCAGTACTTC. Residues: CASSQVSGEGQETQYF. This chain links TRBV4-3 with TRBJ2-5; either TRBD1 or TRBD2 may fit D (5 bases each). Germline-derived CDR1 and CDR2 are LGHNA and YSLEER. Trimming took 1 base from V and 2 from J, leaving 14 bases between them. This CDR3 is 16 amino acids long.

V and J are TRBV7-8 and TRBJ2-7; TRBD2 agrees at 8 bases. This CDR3 spans 14 amino acids. Germline CDR1 SGHVS, CDR2 FQNEAQ. Trimming at V came to 5 bases and at J to 6 bases, leaving 9 bases not matched to a gene. The CDR3 sequence: CASSPGLVAPEQYF. Here the CDR3 DNA reads TGTGCCAGCAGCCCGGGACTAGTGGCACCCGAGCAGTACTTC.

The gene calls are TRBV4-1 and TRBJ2-7; D may correspond to TRBD1 or TRBD2 (5 bases each). The CDR3 runs to 15 residues. V was clipped by 0 bases and J by 3 bases, with 12 bases between them. Germline V CDR1 and CDR2: MGHRA, YSYEKL. CDR3 sequence (DNA): TGCGCCAGCAGCCAAGATTGGGGGACGGACTACGAGCAGTACTTC. The encoded protein is CASSQDWGTDYEQYF.

The genes are TRBV14 and TRBJ2-1, with 10 nucleotides matching TRBD2. CDR3 length: 17 residues. The junction had 14 bases not matched to a gene; V was cut back by 4 bases and J by 8 bases. Germline V CDR1 and CDR2: SGHDN, FVKESK. CDR3 nucleotide sequence: TGTGCCAGCAGCCCGGCCCGGGGGCTAGCGGGGGTCCATGAGCAGTTCTTC. Translating it yields CASSPARGLAGVHEQFF.

This clonotype was detected a few times. The rearrangement uses TRBV4-1 and TRBJ2-1; TRBD2 agrees at 10 bases. This CDR3 has 17 amino acids. With V trimmed by 3 bases and J by 4 bases, 9 bases remained unmatched. CDR1 and CDR2 (germline): MGHRA, YSYEKL. CDR3 sequence reads: CASSQDIAGGTYNEQFF. CDR3 bases: TGCGCCAGCAGCCAGGACATAGCGGGGGGAACGTACAATGAGCAGTTCTTC.

This clonotype was recorded a few times. This CDR3 reads CASSLNGVDNEQFF. The CDR3 DNA follows: TGTGCCAGCAGTTTAAACGGGGTAGACAATGAGCAGTTCTTC. The chain joins TRBV12-3 or TRBV12-4 to TRBJ2-1, with D perhaps matching TRBD2 (5 bases). V dropped 2 bases and J dropped 5 bases, with 10 bases sitting between them. This CDR3 has 14 amino acids.

The chain joins TRBV20-1 to TRBJ2-3; TRBD1 might be the D (5 bases). Germline values: CDR1 DFQATT, CDR2 SNEGSKA (reference sequence). Between the trimmed V and J ends, which lost 4 bases and 6 bases, there was a span of 14 bases. The CDR3 sequence is 13 residues long. The CDR3 reads CSATVTVSDTQYF. DNA of the CDR3: TGCAGTGCTACTGTGACAGTGTCCGATACGCAGTATTTT.

The chain joins TRBV11-2 to TRBJ2-7; maybe TRBD2 (7 bases). CDR1 and CDR2 (germline): SGHAT, FQNNGV. With 3 bases removed from V and 3 bases from J, the gap between germline ends came to 12 bases. The CDR3 totals 14 residues. CDR3 DNA sequence: TGTGCCAGCAGCTTCGGGGGGCACGGCTACGAGCAGTACTTC. Amino acid sequence: CASSFGGHGYEQYF.

This clonotype occurred a few times. The chain is built from TRBV12-3 or TRBV12-4 and TRBJ1-5; D is ambiguous. CDR3 length: 14 residues. V shed 6 bases and J shed 0 bases, with 9 bases lying between them. CDR3 sequence reads: CASRGLISNQPQHF. CDR3 bases: TGTGCCAGCAGGGGCCTTATTAGCAATCAGCCCCAGCATTTT.

The rearrangement links TRBV6-6 to TRBJ2-7, with 7 bases fitting TRBD1. V was pared by 7 bases and J by 2 bases, with 8 bases of the junction left unmatched. Germline CDR1 is MNHNY and CDR2 is SVGAGI (reference sequence). The CDR3 spans 14 residues. CDR3 sequence reads: CASNPRGSPYEQYF. Here the CDR3 DNA reads TGTGCCAGCAACCCCAGGGGGTCCCCCTACGAGCAGTACTTC.

The table lists this clonotype with a count of one. The rearrangement joins TRBV6-2 or TRBV6-3 to TRBJ2-1, with 9 bases lining up with TRBD2. The ends lost 5 bases at V and 9 bases at J; junction bases unmatched: 5. Germline V lookup: CDR1 MNHEY, CDR2 SVGEGT. The CDR3 sequence is 13 residues long. The chain's CDR3 is CASSSGGPVEQFF. DNA of the CDR3: TGTGCCAGCAGTAGCGGGGGGCCAGTTGAGCAGTTCTTC.

The chain joins TRBV3-1 to TRBJ1-2, with D perhaps TRBD1 (6 bases). The length of the CDR3 is 16 residues. Germline CDR1 LGHDT, CDR2 YNNKEL (reference sequence). Trimming removed 4 bases at V and 5 bases at J, with 20 bases between. For the CDR3, the DNA is TGTGCCAGCAGCCTTCAGAGTTACAGGGAGACGTATGGCTACACCTTC. This codes for CASSLQSYRETYGYTF.

This clonotype was seen a handful of times. This sequence joins TRBV12-3 or TRBV12-4 and TRBJ1-5; D remains unclear. Between the trimmed V and J ends, which lost 3 bases and 6 bases, there was a span of 6 bases. This CDR3 region has 12 residues. The DNA of the CDR3 is TGTGCCAGCAGTTTCTACCGTCAGCCCCAGCATTTT. As protein: CASSFYRQPQHF.

This clonotype showed up just a few times. This rearrangement joins TRBV7-9 to TRBJ2-3, with D maybe TRBD2 (6 bases). Germline V CDR1 and CDR2: SEHNR, FQNEAQ (reference sequence). V was cut by 8 bases and J by 3 bases, with 18 bases left in between. There are 15 residues in the CDR3. CDR3 sequence reads: CASEMGDSFTDTQYF. For the CDR3, the DNA is TGTGCCAGCGAAATGGGGGACTCGTTTACAGATACGCAGTATTTT.

Concerning this clonotype: An end of the junction does not agree with germline; a read error may underlie this. CDR3 in DNA: TGTGCCGGCAGCTTAATAGGGACATCTAAAGGGGATACGCAGTATTTT. Translation: CAGSLIGTSKGDTQYF. This sequence joins TRBV7-2 and TRBJ2-3, with TRBD1 as a possible D gene (6 bases). Germline V gene data show CDR1 as SGHTA and CDR2 as FQGNSA. The CDR3 is made up of 16 amino acids.

This clonotype has just a few counts. V and J are TRBV29-1 and TRBJ2-5; D is uncertain. V lost 4 bases and J 3 bases, leaving 9 bases between the germline ends. Germline CDR1 and CDR2: SQVTM and ANQGSEA. The CDR3 runs to 12 residues. CDR3 region: CSVAGSEETQYF. CDR3 nucleotide sequence: TGCAGCGTTGCGGGCAGTGAAGAGACCCAGTACTTC.